The 16 T cell receptor beta chains given below trace back to one sample, sequenced in a study of shared clonotypes between healthy human individuals. Using immunoSEQ multiplex PCR, the repertoire was profiled, and TCRdb retains in-frame clones only, with some absent. The table includes about 2,100,000 clones, 85% to 95% detected once. Naive CD8 cells were CD45RO-negative, positively selected for CCR7, excluding terminally differentiated effector memory CD45RA+ cells. Sample: naive CD8+ T cells from PBMCs. These receptors originate from a man between 18 and 35 years old in good health. Some clones in this sample may be carry-over from other donors' samples.

The V call is TRBV27, the J call TRBJ2-5, with D perhaps TRBD2 (7 bases). The CDR3 totals 16 residues. The V end lost 5 bases, the J end lost 1 base, and 17 bases lay between the germline ends. The germline CDR1 and CDR2 sequences are MNHEY and SMNVEV (reference sequence). The CDR3 region has the DNA TGTGCCAGCAGTATATTGGGGGGGCTGGGCCAAGAGACCCAGTACTTC. Translated, it gives CASSILGGLGQETQYF.

The chain carries TRBV28 and TRBJ2-7, with TRBD1 identical over 11 bases. The V segment lost 6 bases and the J segment 5 bases; nucleotides outside the gene matches: 6. Germline V CDR1 and CDR2: MDHEN, SYDVKM. The CDR3 sequence is 14 residues long. CDR3 amino acids: CASRRTGGIHEQYF. The CDR3 nucleotides read TGTGCCAGCAGACGGACAGGGGGCATCCACGAGCAGTACTTC.

J is TRBJ1-5 and V is TRBV28; D gene ambiguous. The CDR3 runs to 14 residues. Germline CDR1 MDHEN, CDR2 SYDVKM. The V end lost 6 bases, the J end lost 2 bases, and 11 bases lay between the germline ends. The CDR3 region is CASSSGVRNQPQHF. CDR3 nucleotide sequence: TGTGCCAGCAGCAGTGGGGTTCGCAATCAGCCCCAGCATTTT. The complete variable domain, with remaining parts taken from reference TRBV28 and TRBJ1-5, reads DVKVTQSSRYLVKRTGEKVFLECVQDMDHENMFWYRQDPGLGLRLIYFSYDVKMKEKGDIPEGYSVSREKKERFSLILESASTNQTSMYLCASSSGVRNQPQHFGDGTRLSIL.

This chain joins TRBV5-6 and TRBJ2-1; no clear D gene. V was pared by 2 bases and J by 13 bases, with 13 bases between. Germline CDR1 SGHDT, CDR2 YYEEEE. There are 12 residues in the CDR3. Written as DNA, the CDR3 is TGTGCCAGCAGCTTTGGGAACCAGGCTCAGTTCTTC. It specifies CASSFGNQAQFF.

V gene TRBV7-9 combines with J gene TRBJ2-3; TRBD1 might be the D (5 bases). Trimming shortened V by 1 base and J by 4 bases, and 9 bases separated the two germline ends. Germline V gene lookup returns CDR1 SEHNR and CDR2 FQNEAQ (reference sequence). There are 14 residues in the CDR3. The CDR3 DNA is TGTGCCAGCAGCTTAGTCAGGGCAGCAGATACGCAGTATTTT. This encodes CASSLVRAADTQYF. Full variable domain (missing parts from reference TRBV7-9 and TRBJ2-3): DTGVSQNPRHKITKRGQNVTFRCDPISEHNRLYWYRQTLGQGPEFLTYFQNEAQLEKSRLLSDRFSAERPKGSFSTLEIQRTEQGDSAMYLCASSLVRAADTQYFGPGTRLTVL.

This chain joins TRBV27 and TRBJ1-1; perhaps TRBD1 as D (5 bases). Germline V CDR1 and CDR2: MNHEY, SMNVEV (reference sequence). Trimming cost V 0 bases and J 8 bases, with 19 bases left between them. The CDR3 length is 16 residues. The CDR3 sequence is CASSLSQGANLGEAFF. The CDR3 DNA is TGTGCCAGCAGTTTATCCCAGGGCGCGAATCTTGGGGAAGCTTTCTTT.

This chain connects TRBV7-6 to TRBJ2-7, with a possible D match to TRBD1 (6 bases). The V gene lost 6 bases and the J gene lost 2 bases, with 11 bases spanning the gap. CDR1 and CDR2 (germline): SGHVS, FNYEAQ. The CDR3 length is 13 residues. The CDR3 bases are TGTGCCAGCAGGAGACAGGCCACCTACGAGCAGTACTTC. Residues: CASRRQATYEQYF.

The chain recombines TRBV7-9 with TRBJ2-5, with D possibly being TRBD2 (6 bases). V gave up 6 bases and J gave up 5 bases, with 13 bases separating them. CDR1 and CDR2 (germline): SEHNR, FQNEAQ (reference sequence). CDR3 length: 13 amino acids. The CDR3 region is CASREGPGETQYF. The DNA of the CDR3 is TGTGCCAGCAGGGAGGGGCCTGGGGAGACCCAGTACTTC.

This sequence joins TRBV4-3 and TRBJ1-2; TRBD1 might be the D (6 bases). CDR1 is LGHNA and CDR2 is YSLEER in the germline V gene. There are 14 residues in the CDR3. Trimming took off 1 base at V and 6 bases at J, with 12 bases between the two ends. The CDR3 sequence: CASSQGNRVHGYTF. CDR3 coding DNA: TGCGCCAGCAGCCAAGGGAACAGGGTACATGGCTACACCTTC.

The chain uses TRBV5-1 and TRBJ2-3; D unresolved. The germline V gene has CDR1 SGHRS and CDR2 YFSETQ. Trimming pared 4 bases from V and 0 bases from J, leaving 9 bases between. The CDR3 loop spans 14 amino acids. The CDR3 is CASSTYPSTDTQYF. The CDR3 DNA is TGCGCCAGCAGCACCTATCCTAGCACAGATACGCAGTATTTT.

V is TRBV10-3 and J is TRBJ1-1, with TRBD1 identical over 10 bases. Germline CDR1 reads ENHRY; CDR2 reads SYGVKD. V lost 6 bases to trimming and J lost 6 bases; unmatched junction nucleotides: 1. CDR3 size: 12 residues. This chain's CDR3 is CAIRGQGAEAFF. CDR3 coding DNA: TGTGCCATCAGAGGACAGGGGGCTGAAGCTTTCTTT.

This rearrangement joins TRBV9 to TRBJ2-7, with 8 bases aligning to TRBD2. CDR3 length: 15 residues. The V and J ends lost 1 base and 5 bases, in that order; junction bases with no gene match: 8. Germline CDR1 and CDR2: SGDLS and YYNGEE. CDR3 bases: TGTGCCAGCAGCGTATCAGCGGGAGCGTTCCACGAGCAGTACTTC. This sequence encodes CASSVSAGAFHEQYF.

This chain connects TRBV28 to TRBJ2-3, with D perhaps TRBD2 (5 bases). CDR1 is MDHEN and CDR2 is SYDVKM in the germline V gene. The length of the CDR3 is 16 residues. The V and J ends lost 6 bases and 2 bases respectively, with 18 bases between them. The CDR3, as DNA: TGTGCCAGCAGCCCGACGGACTGGGGATTCACAGATACGCAGTATTTT. The encoded protein is CASSPTDWGFTDTQYF.

The rearrangement joins TRBV7-6 to TRBJ2-5, with 11 bases aligning to TRBD1. V trimming: 5 bases; J trimming: 5 bases; junction bases outside the gene matches: 10. The germline gives CDR1 SGHVS, CDR2 FNYEAQ. This CDR3 spans 16 amino acids. For the CDR3, the DNA is TGTGCCAGCAGCCGAGGACAGGGGGCGGCGGGGGAGACCCAGTACTTC. It encodes CASSRGQGAAGETQYF.

The chain combines TRBV11-1 with TRBJ2-7; D is ambiguous. The CDR3 runs to 14 residues. V was clipped by 3 bases and J by 3 bases, with 12 bases between them. Germline CDR1 and CDR2: SGHAT and FQDESV (reference sequence). The CDR3 reads CASSFAGSLYEQYF. As DNA, the CDR3 is TGTGCCAGCAGCTTTGCCGGGTCTCTCTACGAGCAGTACTTC. The entire variable domain, with the rest obtained from reference TRBV11-1 and TRBJ2-7, is as follows: EAEVAQSPRYKITEKSQAVAFWCDPISGHATLYWYRQILGQGPELLVQFQDESVVDDSQLPKDRFSAERLKGVDSTLKIQPAELGDSAMYLCASSFAGSLYEQYFGPGTRLTVT.

The gene calls are TRBV9 and TRBJ2-7; D might be TRBD1 (6 bases). The germline V gene encodes CDR1 SGDLS and CDR2 YYNGEE. The CDR3 sequence is 16 residues long. Trimming pared 3 bases from V and 0 bases from J, leaving 16 bases between. CDR3 sequence reads: CASSGGPLKGSYEQYF. The CDR3 DNA reads as TGTGCCAGCAGCGGGGGGCCTCTGAAGGGCTCCTACGAGCAGTACTTC.